This is a list of T cell receptor beta chains from one sample in a study of blood T cell repertoires in COVID-19. The assay was immunoSEQ multiplex PCR, and TCRdb's table has in-frame clones only and misses some. The sample consists of about 160,000 clones, more than 75% of them appearing once. Sequenced input: PBMCs or T cells enriched from blood (not recorded which). These receptors all come from a woman aged 45 to 65 who had recovered from COVID-19. Both conserved end residues are part of each CDR3. D genes are given only for firm matches. The size of a clone is reported for some rows only, either as once, few or many, or as a class for expanded clones.

>17|TRBJ1-4|TRBV19|NA|NA
CASSIGPDPGWDEKLFF
TGTGCCAGTAGTATAGGTCCGGACCCAGGGTGGGATGAAAAACTGTTTTTT
>15|TRBJ1-2|TRBV18|NA|TRBD1
CASSRDREKGGGYTF
TGTGCCAGCTCACGGGACAGGGAGAAGGGCGGCGGCTACACCTTC
>14|TRBJ2-7|TRBV6-6|NA|TRBD2
CASSPLAGDYEQYF
TGTGCCAGCAGTCCCCTAGCGGGTGATTACGAGCAGTACTTC
>14|TRBJ1-1|TRBV7-2|NA|NA
CASSPQGTSTEAFF
TGTGCCAGCAGCCCGCAGGGGACCAGCACTGAAGCTTTCTTT
>13|TRBJ1-5|TRBV19|NA|NA
CASTRTGNQPQHF
TGTGCCAGTACGAGGACAGGCAATCAGCCCCAGCATTTT
>18|TRBJ2-4|TRBV7-8|NA|TRBD1
CASSQYRRPTGSKNIQYF
TGTGCCAGCAGCCAGTACCGTCGACCGACAGGGTCAAAAAACATTCAGTACTTC
>16|TRBJ1-6|TRBV5-4|NA|TRBD1
CASSLQGAVRLSPLHF
TGTGCCAGCAGTCTCCAGGGGGCGGTTCGTTTGTCACCCCTCCACTTT
>14|TRBJ2-1|TRBV7-2|NA|NA
CASSRSAGPNEQFF
TGTGCCAGCAGCCGCTCCGCAGGGCCGAATGAGCAGTTCTTC
>12|TRBJ2-7|TRBV19|NA|NA
CASSEGAVEQYF
TGTGCCAGTAGTGAAGGGGCCGTCGAGCAGTACTTC
>14|TRBJ2-1|TRBV10-2|NA|NA
CASSFGGARYEQFF
TGCGCCAGCAGTTTTGGGGGGGCCCGCTATGAGCAGTTCTTC
>16|TRBJ1-2|TRBV4-3|NA|NA
CASSQDGVMTGGGYTF
TGCGCCAGCAGCCAAGATGGGGTCATGACCGGGGGTGGCTACACCTTC
>15|TRBJ1-1|TRBV7-9|few|TRBD1
CASSRTNPGGEEAFF
TGTGCCAGCAGCCGGACGAACCCAGGGGGCGAAGAAGCTTTCTTT
>16|TRBJ2-5|TRBV30|NA|TRBD2
CAWSPGLAGGPETQYF
TGTGCCTGGAGCCCGGGACTAGCGGGGGGGCCCGAGACCCAGTACTTC
>14|TRBJ1-1|TRBV9|NA|NA
CASSRSQGYTEAFF
TGTGCCAGCAGCCGCTCTCAGGGTTACACTGAAGCTTTCTTT
>15|TRBJ1-6|TRBV27|NA|NA
CASSLNRVISSPLHF
TGTGCCAGCAGTTTGAACAGGGTAATAAGCTCACCCCTCCACTTT
>14|TRBJ1-5|TRBV11-2|NA|NA
CASSFDAGNQPQHF
TGTGCCAGCAGCTTTGACGCGGGCAATCAGCCCCAGCATTTT
>13|TRBJ1-2|TRBV12-3/TRBV12-4|NA|TRBD1
CASTPDRVGGYTF
TGTGCCAGCACCCCGGACAGGGTTGGCGGCTACACCTTC
>13|TRBJ2-7|TRBV27|NA|TRBD1
CASSPTGAYEQYF
TGTGCCAGCAGTCCAACAGGGGCCTACGAGCAGTACTTC
>12|TRBJ1-2|TRBV19|NA|NA
CASSIWTDGYTF
TGTGCCAGTAGTATTTGGACTGATGGCTACACCTTC
>17|TRBJ2-2|TRBV4-3|NA|TRBD1
CASSQLRTGEGTGELFF
TGCGCCAGCAGCCAACTACGGACAGGGGAGGGCACCGGGGAGCTGTTTTTT
>13|TRBJ2-5|TRBV18|NA|NA
CASSTGLGETQYF
TGTGCCAGCTCAACAGGGCTTGGGGAGACCCAGTACTTC
>15|TRBJ2-2|TRBV19|NA|NA
CASSITWGGTGELFF
TGTGCCAGTAGTATAACCTGGGGAGGCACCGGGGAGCTGTTTTTT
>14|TRBJ2-3|TRBV5-1|NA|NA
CASSPGPESPTQYF
TGCGCCAGCAGCCCGGGTCCGGAAAGTCCTACGCAGTATTTT
>16|TRBJ1-2|TRBV5-5|NA|NA
CASSLQEPTLNYGYTF
TGTGCCAGCAGCTTGCAGGAACCCACCTTAAACTATGGCTACACCTTC
>13|TRBJ2-3|TRBV6-4|NA|NA
CASSQQGADTQYF
TGTGCCAGCAGCCAACAGGGCGCAGATACGCAGTATTTT
>15|TRBJ1-1|TRBV4-3|NA|NA
CASSQVGGRDTEAFF
TGCGCCAGCAGCCAAGTTGGTGGGCGCGATACTGAAGCTTTCTTT
>15|TRBJ1-2|TRBV7-2|NA|NA
CASSFMSREGSDYTF
TGTGCCAGCAGCTTTATGAGTAGGGAAGGGAGTGACTACACCTTC
>16|TRBJ2-2|TRBV7-2|NA|TRBD2
CASSLALAGGSGELFF
TGTGCCAGCAGCTTAGCACTAGCGGGGGGTAGCGGGGAGCTGTTTTTT
>12|TRBJ2-5|TRBV27|NA|NA
CASSFGGETQYF
TGTGCCAGCAGTTTCGGGGGAGAGACCCAGTACTTC
>16|TRBJ2-7|TRBV18|NA|TRBD1
CASSRLETGVVYEQYF
TGTGCCAGCTCACGATTAGAAACAGGGGTGGTCTACGAGCAGTACTTC
>15|TRBJ2-1|TRBV7-3|NA|TRBD2
CASSPRASGGYEQFF
TGTGCCAGCAGCCCCCGGGCTAGCGGGGGGTATGAGCAGTTCTTC
>16|TRBJ1-2|TRBV9|NA|NA
CASSVGSQANLDGYTF
TGTGCCAGCAGCGTAGGGTCCCAGGCTAACCTTGATGGCTACACCTTC
>15|TRBJ1-3|TRBV7-6|NA|NA
CASSFYQGFHNTIYF
TGTGCCAGCAGTTTTTACCAGGGTTTTCACAACACCATATATTTT
>14|TRBJ1-2|TRBV5-4|few|NA
CASSSEAASGGYTF
TGTGCCAGCAGCTCCGAGGCGGCTAGTGGTGGCTACACCTTC
>14|TRBJ1-1|TRBV7-2|NA|NA
CASSRSQSNTEAFF
TGTGCCAGCAGCCGTTCACAGAGTAACACTGAAGCTTTCTTT
>13|TRBJ1-2|TRBV6-2/TRBV6-3|once|NA
CASSYVQGSGYTF
TGTGCCAGCAGTTACGTGCAGGGGTCGGGCTACACCTTC
>15|TRBJ2-2|TRBV9|NA|TRBD1
CASSAQGALPGELFF
TGTGCCAGCAGCGCTCAGGGGGCCCTTCCCGGGGAGCTGTTTTTT
>15|TRBJ1-1|TRBV5-6|few|NA
CASSFVGGGNTEAFF
TGTGCCAGCAGCTTTGTCGGGGGAGGGAACACTGAAGCTTTCTTT
>13|TRBJ2-5|TRBV3-1/TRBV3-2|NA|NA
CASSQGPKETQYF
TGTGCCAGCAGCCAAGGGCCAAAAGAGACCCAGTACTTC
>15|TRBJ2-3|TRBV7-7|NA|NA
CASSLAALSTDTQYF
TGTGCCAGCAGCTTAGCCGCGCTGAGCACAGATACGCAGTATTTT
>12|TRBJ1-2|TRBV5-1|NA|NA
CASSLAGGYLTF
TGCGCCAGCAGCTTGGCCGGAGGGTATCTCACCTTC
>16|TRBJ2-7|TRBV7-2|NA|TRBD2
CASSRGGSPSSYEQYF
TGTGCCAGCAGCCGGGGGGGCAGTCCGAGCTCCTACGAGCAGTACTTC
>13|TRBJ2-1|TRBV10-3|NA|TRBD1
CAISKGQGTEQFF
TGTGCCATCAGCAAAGGACAGGGGACTGAGCAGTTCTTC
>14|TRBJ2-4|TRBV7-2|NA|NA
CASSASRGSDIQYF
TGTGCCAGCAGCGCTAGCAGAGGGTCGGACATTCAGTACTTC
>14|TRBJ2-5|TRBV6-4|NA|NA
CASSDLVDRETQYF
TGTGCCAGCAGTGACTTAGTAGATCGGGAGACCCAGTACTTC
>18|TRBJ2-4|TRBV19|NA|TRBD2
CASSLRTSGGAQGNIQYF
TGTGCCAGTAGTCTGCGGACTAGCGGGGGGGCCCAGGGGAACATTCAGTACTTC
>14|TRBJ2-5|TRBV5-4|NA|NA
CASSPGSLRETQYF
TGTGCCAGCAGCCCAGGCAGTCTAAGGGAGACCCAGTACTTC